This paragraph covers one T cell receptor (beta chain) sequence. V was shortened by 6 bases and J by 2 bases, with 7 bases between the two germline ends. The CDR3 consists of 11 residues. Looked up from germline, CDR1 is SQVTM and CDR2 is ANQGSEA. This sample was taken from a study of shared clonotypes between healthy human individuals. The naive CD8 fraction comprised CD45RO-negative cells positively selected for CCR7 and excluded terminally differentiated effector memory CD45RA+ cells. Nashville, Tennessee was home to all donors, each a Caucasian adult. The deep-level immunoSEQ assay was used. Using 200 ng DNA, tens of thousands of T cell genomes, the sorted-subset replicate PCRs were run. Per the authors' pipeline: Filtering differed for immunoSEQ, which gave only junction sequences without quality scores. Measured with immunoSEQ multiplex PCR; TCRdb has only the in-frame clones, and not every one. The D gene and trimming were derived from the DNA, and the V and J assignments and clone size from that table. The top ten hold 1.1% of the sample, which has some 2.1 million clones, approximately 94% seen once.

The chain employs TRBV29-1 and TRBJ2-5; D not resolved. The origin of this receptor is a man between 18 and 29 years old in good health. Material: naive CD8+ T cells sorted from blood. As DNA, the CDR3 is TGCAGCGTCTGGCAGCAAGAGACCCAGTACTTC. It yields the protein CSVWQQETQYF.